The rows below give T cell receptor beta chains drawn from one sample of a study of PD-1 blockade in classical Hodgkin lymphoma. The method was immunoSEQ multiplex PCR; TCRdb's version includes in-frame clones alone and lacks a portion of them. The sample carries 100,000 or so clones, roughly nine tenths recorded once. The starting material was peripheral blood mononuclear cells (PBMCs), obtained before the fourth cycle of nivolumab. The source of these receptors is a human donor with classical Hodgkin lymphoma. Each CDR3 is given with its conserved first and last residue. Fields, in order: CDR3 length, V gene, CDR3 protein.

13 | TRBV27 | CAAREANTGELFF
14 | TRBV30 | CAWSLLRSAGELFF
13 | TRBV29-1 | CSVEPGQYTEAFF
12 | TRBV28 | CASEAVGYGYTF
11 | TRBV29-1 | CSVEQGQGNTF
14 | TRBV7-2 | CASSLMGDRETQYF
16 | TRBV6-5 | CASSLGRVANTGELFF
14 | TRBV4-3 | CASSQAQGTYGYTF
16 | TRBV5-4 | CASSFSSALLGETQYF
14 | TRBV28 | CASTLGAGQETQYF
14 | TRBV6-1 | CASSEQGGGTEAFF
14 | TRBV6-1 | CASSQDRLLYEQYF
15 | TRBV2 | CASRVVGTSTDTQYF
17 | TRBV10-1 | CASSGGPGTPPTDTQYF
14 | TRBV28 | CASGMTGHQRKQYF
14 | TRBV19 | CASSTDKRAYGYTF
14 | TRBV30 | CAWSALGGKYEQFF
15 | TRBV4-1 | CASSQDPGGWQPQHF
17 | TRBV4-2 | CASSQGGLAGVTGELFF
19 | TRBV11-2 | CASSLGGYSKAGAPYEQYF
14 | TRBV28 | CASSLRPAGNTIYF
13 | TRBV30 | CAWSRESSYGYTF
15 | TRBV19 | CASSIEITRPYEQYF
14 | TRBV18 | CASSRDSMNTEAFF
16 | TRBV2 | CASSEYGSQGGQPQHF
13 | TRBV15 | CATSRRGSNEQYF
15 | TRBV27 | CASKKGGQEAYGYTF
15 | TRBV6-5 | CASSYSRRATYEQYF
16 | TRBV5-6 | CASSFDAGIIAETQYF
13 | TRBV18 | CASSPAGGETQYF
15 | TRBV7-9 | CASSGTSGSRGIQYF
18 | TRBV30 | CAWSVKGVLQGVGTEAFF
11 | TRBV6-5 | CAAQSGNTIYF
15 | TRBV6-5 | CASSPGTARGNTIYF